This T cell receptor (beta chain) is drawn from a study of blood T cell repertoires in COVID-19. Overall study context: Sample material is recorded as cDNA or gDNA derived from T cells, B-cell-depleted T cells, or PBMCs.

Original methodology: Amplified reference gene primers provided the basis for estimating nucleated cell counts. Profiled with immunoSEQ multiplex PCR; TCRdb holds only in-frame clones, not every one. Clone size and V and J calls were adopted from that table, with D and trimming inferred from the DNA. The sample yields about 230,000 clones, 65% to 85% seen once. The specimen sequenced was peripheral blood. The clonotype comes from a man between 40 and 49 years old with acute or convalescent COVID-19.

DNA for the CDR3: TGCGCCAGCAGTGAGTCGAATAGACAGGATACGCAGTATTTT. Its translation: CASSESNRQDTQYF. The rearrangement uses TRBV10-2 and TRBJ2-3, with D perhaps matching TRBD1 (5 bases). Looked up from germline, CDR1 is WSHSY and CDR2 is SAAADI. CDR3 size: 14 residues. The V end was cut by 0 bases, the J end by 6 bases, with 10 bases between.